One sample yielded the 32 T cell receptor beta chains listed below, sequenced in a study of T cell responses to AZD1222 COVID-19 vaccine. Generated by immunoSEQ multiplex PCR, the TCRdb table keeps only in-frame clones and is missing some. The table lists 110,000 or so clones, approximately 85% of them singletons. The specimen was peripheral blood, collected on day 0 of AZD1222 vaccination. Source of these receptors: an adult in good health.

The chain employs TRBV6-6 and TRBJ1-3; 8 nucleotides align to TRBD1. The V segment lost 6 bases and the J segment 0 bases; nucleotides outside the gene matches: 1. The CDR3 runs to 14 residues. Germline loops: CDR1 MNHNY, CDR2 SVGAGI (reference sequence). CDR3: CASSGTGSGNTIYF. CDR3 nucleotide sequence: TGTGCCAGCAGCGGGACAGGCTCTGGAAACACCATATATTTT.

The V and J genes are TRBV15 and TRBJ1-5, with D possibly matching TRBD1 (6 bases). Trimming stripped 4 bases from V and 0 bases from J, with 10 bases between. The CDR3 consists of 15 residues. CDR1 is LNHNV and CDR2 is YYDKDF in the germline V gene (reference sequence). The CDR3 loop is CATSTGGNSNQPQHF. The DNA of the CDR3 is TGTGCCACCAGCACGGGGGGCAATAGCAATCAGCCCCAGCATTTT.

The chain uses TRBV10-3 and TRBJ2-5; 11 bases line up with TRBD1. The CDR3 is 14 amino acids. Per germline, CDR1 ENHRY and CDR2 SYGVKD. Trimming cost V 8 bases and J 4 bases; bases outside gene matches: 6. This chain's CDR3 is CAIRGQGAGETQYF. CDR3 sequence (DNA): TGTGCCATCCGCGGACAGGGGGCGGGAGAGACCCAGTACTTC.

This chain connects TRBV4-1 to TRBJ2-3; D ambiguous. Trimming shortened V by 0 bases and J by 2 bases, and 15 bases separated the two germline ends. Per germline, CDR1 MGHRA and CDR2 YSYEKL. The CDR3 contains 17 residues. Here the CDR3 DNA reads TGCGCCAGCAGCCAAGAAAAAAGTGGGGTATCCACAGATACGCAGTATTTT. This codes for CASSQEKSGVSTDTQYF.

This sequence joins TRBV15 and TRBJ1-1, with D perhaps matching TRBD1 (6 bases). Germline CDR1 LNHNV, CDR2 YYDKDF (reference sequence). There are 14 residues in the CDR3. Trimming cost V 1 base and J 5 bases, with 11 bases left between them. The CDR3 DNA sequence: TGTGCCACCAGCAGAGGTGGAGGGGGGACTGAAGCTTTCTTT. Translated: CATSRGGGGTEAFF.

The genes are TRBV5-1 and TRBJ2-2; no clear D gene. Germline V lookup: CDR1 SGHRS, CDR2 YFSETQ. Trimming removed 1 base at V and 2 bases at J, with 12 bases between. This CDR3 spans 16 amino acids. CDR3 bases: TGCGCCAGCAGCTTGCTTCGCGGCCCAAACACCGGGGAGCTGTTTTTT. Its translation is CASSLLRGPNTGELFF.

CDR3 in amino acids: CAAGGEGTQYF. CDR3 sequence (DNA): TGTGCGGCAGGGGGGGAAGGGACCCAGTACTTC. The J gene is TRBJ2-5, the V gene TRBV28; D possibly uses TRBD1 or TRBD2 (7 bases each). CDR1 and CDR2 (germline): MDHEN, SYDVKM. The CDR3 contains 11 residues.

The chain links TRBV11-3 to TRBJ1-1; D gene unclear. The CDR3 covers 14 residues. The V and J ends lost 0 bases and 1 base respectively, with 6 bases between them. Germline values: CDR1 SGHNT, CDR2 YENEEA. This CDR3 reads CASSLDSGNTEAFF. DNA of the CDR3: TGTGCCAGCAGCTTAGATTCAGGGAACACTGAAGCTTTCTTT.

The chain carries TRBV3-1 (or the pseudogene TRBV3-2) and TRBJ1-1; no definite D call. Germline values: CDR1 LGHDT, CDR2 YNNKEL (reference sequence). This CDR3 region has 13 residues. The V end was cut by 3 bases, the J end by 4 bases, with 9 bases between. CDR3 in amino acids: CASSHQQITEAFF. CDR3 bases: TGTGCCAGCAGCCATCAACAGATCACTGAAGCTTTCTTT.

The chain combines TRBV6-4 with TRBJ2-1; 7 nucleotides line up with TRBD2. Trimming at V came to 7 bases and at J to 6 bases, leaving 24 bases not matched to a gene. The CDR3 extends over 19 amino acids. The germline V gene encodes CDR1 MRHNA and CDR2 SNTAGT. The CDR3 here is CASTKGLSGGGPRGNEQFF. The CDR3 DNA is TGTGCCAGCACCAAAGGGCTCTCCGGGGGAGGGCCGAGGGGCAATGAGCAGTTCTTC.

V gene TRBV13 combines with J gene TRBJ1-4; the D is unclear. Germline loops: CDR1 PRHDT, CDR2 FYEKMQ (reference sequence). V was clipped by 7 bases and J by 5 bases, with 8 bases between them. The CDR3 has 12 amino acids. The CDR3, as DNA: TGTGCCAGCACCCGAGTAAATGAAAAACTGTTTTTT. It translates to CASTRVNEKLFF.

The chain employs TRBV9 and TRBJ2-7; D tentatively fits TRBD1 or TRBD2 (5 bases each). CDR1 and CDR2 (germline): SGDLS, YYNGEE. The V gene lost 2 bases and the J gene lost 3 bases, with 12 bases spanning the gap. The CDR3 contains 14 residues. This CDR3 is CASSVMGDDYEQYF. The CDR3 DNA follows: TGTGCCAGCAGCGTCATGGGGGATGACTACGAGCAGTACTTC. Complete variable domain (other parts from reference TRBV9 and TRBJ2-7): DSGVTQTPKHLITATGQRVTLRCSPRSGDLSVYWYQQSLDQGLQFLIQYYNGEERAKGNILERFSAQQFPDLHSELNLSSLELGDSALYFCASSVMGDDYEQYFGPGTRLTVT.

V usage is TRBV7-8 and J usage is TRBJ1-4; D ambiguous. CDR3 length: 12 amino acids. The V and J ends lost 5 bases and 5 bases respectively, with 6 bases between them. Germline V gives CDR1 SGHVS, CDR2 FQNEAQ. DNA of the CDR3: TGTGCCAGCAGCCCTTCCAATGAAAAACTGTTTTTT. Translating it yields CASSPSNEKLFF.

This chain joins TRBV7-8 and TRBJ2-3; the D is unclear. The CDR3 totals 13 residues. Trimming shortened V by 1 base and J by 4 bases, and 6 bases separated the two germline ends. Germline CDR1 SGHVS, CDR2 FQNEAQ. This CDR3 reads CASSLGVADTQYF. In nucleotides, the CDR3 is TGTGCCAGCAGCTTAGGTGTGGCAGATACGCAGTATTTT. The full variable domain, with the rest looked up from reference TRBV7-8 and TRBJ2-3, is GAGVSQSPRYKVAKRGQDVALRCDPISGHVSLFWYQQALGQGPEFLTYFQNEAQLDKSGLPSDRFFAERPEGSVSTLKIQRTQQEDSAVYLCASSLGVADTQYFGPGTRLTVL.

The genes are TRBV28 and TRBJ2-7, with 8 bases fitting TRBD2. V was pared by 4 bases and J by 3 bases, with 8 bases of the junction left unmatched. CDR3 length: 15 amino acids. Per germline, CDR1 MDHEN and CDR2 SYDVKM. The CDR3 nucleotides are TGTGCCAGCAGTTGGTTCCGCGGGAGGAACTACGAGCAGTACTTC. Translation: CASSWFRGRNYEQYF.

The J gene is TRBJ1-5, the V gene TRBV6-6; unclear D gene. This CDR3 region has 16 residues. V dropped 2 bases and J dropped 0 bases, with 11 bases sitting between them. Germline V gene sequence: CDR1 MNHNY, CDR2 SVGAGI (reference sequence). CDR3 protein: CASSYIGRNSNQPQHF. For the CDR3, the DNA is TGTGCCAGCAGTTACATAGGACGCAATAGCAATCAGCCCCAGCATTTT.

This chain links TRBV7-9 with TRBJ2-7, with 9 nucleotides matching TRBD1. After removal of 3 bases from V and 2 bases from J, the junction contained 2 bases not matched to a gene. Looked up from germline, CDR1 is SEHNR and CDR2 is FQNEAQ (reference sequence). CDR3 length equals 14 residues. The DNA of the CDR3 is TGTGCCAGCAGCTTTGGGACAGGGCCCTACGAGCAGTACTTC. Its protein is CASSFGTGPYEQYF.

The V call is TRBV5-1, the J call TRBJ2-7, with D tentatively TRBD2 (5 bases). The CDR3 runs to 15 residues. Between the trimmed V and J ends, which lost 0 bases and 3 bases, there was a span of 13 bases. Looked up from germline, CDR1 is SGHRS and CDR2 is YFSETQ. CDR3 bases: TGCGCCAGCAGCTTGGAGTGGACTGCTGACTACGAGCAGTACTTC. Protein product: CASSLEWTADYEQYF.

In its sample, this clone was seen once. The chain recombines TRBV30 with TRBJ2-2; 7 positions agree with TRBD1. Germline V gene data show CDR1 as GTSNPN and CDR2 as SVGIG (reference sequence). This CDR3 has 14 amino acids. V shed 5 bases and J 4 bases; nucleotides not matched to a gene: 7. Here the CDR3 reads CAWDRVLFTGELFF. CDR3 bases: TGTGCCTGGGACAGGGTCTTGTTCACCGGGGAGCTGTTTTTT.

The chain couples TRBV5-6 to TRBJ1-4; D perhaps matches TRBD1 (5 bases). Germline lookup yields CDR1 SGHDT and CDR2 YYEEEE. The CDR3 runs 17 residues. Trimming pared 0 bases from V and 3 bases from J, leaving 15 bases between. The CDR3 loop is CASSLAGQPGANEKLFF. The CDR3 nucleotides read TGTGCCAGCAGCTTGGCCGGGCAGCCGGGGGCTAATGAAAAACTGTTTTTT.

The chain couples TRBV19 to TRBJ1-3; no reliable D call. V lost 3 bases and J lost 0, with 6 bases in between. The CDR3 extends over 14 amino acids. Germline CDR1 and CDR2: LNHDA and SQIVND (reference sequence). This CDR3 is CASSILLSGNTIYF. CDR3 nucleotide sequence: TGTGCCAGTAGTATCCTCCTCTCTGGAAACACCATATATTTT. The entire variable domain, with the rest obtained from reference TRBV19 and TRBJ1-3, is as follows: DGGITQSPKYLFRKEGQNVTLSCEQNLNHDAMYWYRQDPGQGLRLIYYSQIVNDFQKGDIAEGYSVSREKKESFPLTVTSAQKNPTAFYLCASSILLSGNTIYFGEGSWLTVV.

The V and J genes are TRBV30 and TRBJ1-6; tentative D call: TRBD1 (5 bases). Trimming stripped 0 bases from V and 0 bases from J, with 12 bases between. Germline V CDR1 and CDR2: GTSNPN, SVGIG (reference sequence). This CDR3 contains 17 residues. The CDR3 loop reads CAWSVGPGSSYNSPLHF. The CDR3 DNA reads TGTGCCTGGAGTGTAGGTCCAGGGAGCTCCTATAATTCACCCCTCCACTTT.

CDR3 residues: CASNHGLGSPLHF. CDR3 DNA sequence: TGTGCCAGCAACCATGGCTTAGGGTCACCCCTCCACTTT. The chain recombines TRBV19 with TRBJ1-6; D call uncertain. Germline CDR1 and CDR2: LNHDA and SQIVND (reference sequence). The CDR3 length is 13 residues. Trimming took off 9 bases at V and 10 bases at J, with 16 bases between the two ends.

This clone was recorded once. V gene TRBV6-2 or TRBV6-3 combines with J gene TRBJ2-7; 9 bases are shared with TRBD1. After removal of 0 bases from V and 6 bases from J, the junction contained 6 bases not matched to a gene. This CDR3 is 15 amino acids long. Germline V lookup: CDR1 MNHEY, CDR2 SVGEGT. CDR3 DNA: TGTGCCAGCAGTTACTCCGGGACAGGGTTCTCCGAGCAGTACTTC. Protein: CASSYSGTGFSEQYF.

The chain joins TRBV6-1 to TRBJ1-4, with unresolved D. Germline V gene data show CDR1 as MNHNS and CDR2 as SASEGT. The germline V and J ends were trimmed by 2 bases and 5 bases, with 12 bases remaining between them. There are 15 residues in the CDR3. CDR3 DNA sequence: TGTGCCAGCAGTGAACCCGGGTCTTTCAATGAAAAACTGTTTTTT. Protein sequence: CASSEPGSFNEKLFF.

The rearrangement joins TRBV29-1 to TRBJ1-1; 7 bases agree with TRBD1. This CDR3 is 13 amino acids long. Germline V gene sequence: CDR1 SQVTM, CDR2 ANQGSEA. Unmatched junction bases numbered 8, after V lost 7 bases and J lost 3 bases. The CDR3 DNA reads TGCAGCGCCAATACAGGGGTTGACACTGAAGCTTTCTTT. Translated: CSANTGVDTEAFF.

The chain is built from TRBV19 and TRBJ2-5; 9 bases fit TRBD1. Germline CDR1 is LNHDA and CDR2 is SQIVND (reference sequence). The CDR3 has 16 residues. Trimming removed 6 bases from V and 2 bases from J; junction bases left unmatched: 10. The CDR3 here is CASRLTRTGEQETQYF. In DNA form, the CDR3 reads TGTGCCAGTAGGTTAACGCGGACAGGGGAACAAGAGACCCAGTACTTC. The variable domain in full, with the rest retrieved from reference TRBV19 and TRBJ2-5, is DGGITQSPKYLFRKEGQNVTLSCEQNLNHDAMYWYRQDPGQGLRLIYYSQIVNDFQKGDIAEGYSVSREKKESFPLTVTSAQKNPTAFYLCASRLTRTGEQETQYFGPGTRLLVL.

The chain uses TRBV30 and TRBJ1-5; D gene unclear. This CDR3 is built from 15 residues. Between the trimmed V and J ends, which lost 0 bases and 0 bases, there was a span of 9 bases. Germline lookup yields CDR1 GTSNPN and CDR2 SVGIG (reference sequence). CDR3 DNA: TGTGCCTGGAGTGTATCCGGATTTAGCAATCAGCCCCAGCATTTT. This gives the protein CAWSVSGFSNQPQHF.

This clone occurred once. The rearrangement links TRBV9 to TRBJ1-4; D unclear. The CDR3 has 16 residues. CDR1 SGDLS and CDR2 YYNGEE come from the germline V gene. Trimming removed 4 bases from V and 2 bases from J, with 15 bases in between. The CDR3 reads CASSLGRGRTNEKLFF. The CDR3 DNA reads as TGTGCCAGCAGCCTCGGACGGGGAAGGACTAATGAAAAACTGTTTTTT.

The V gene is TRBV3-1 (or the pseudogene TRBV3-2), the J gene TRBJ2-4; D is unclear. Trimming cost V 4 bases and J 0 bases, with 10 bases left between them. Per the germline V gene, CDR1 is LGHDT and CDR2 is YNNKEL (reference sequence). The CDR3 consists of 15 residues. CDR3 loop: CASSPSVLAKNIQYF. CDR3 nucleotides: TGTGCCAGCAGCCCATCAGTACTAGCCAAAAACATTCAGTACTTC.

V gene TRBV24-1 combines with J gene TRBJ2-2; tentatively, D is TRBD2 (6 bases). The length of the CDR3 is 15 residues. Germline values: CDR1 KGHDR, CDR2 SFDVKD. The V and J ends lost 7 bases and 0 bases respectively, with 11 bases between them. The CDR3 here is CATRNSGTNTGELFF. CDR3 coding DNA: TGTGCCACCAGGAATAGCGGTACGAACACCGGGGAGCTGTTTTTT.

V usage is TRBV7-9 and J usage is TRBJ1-2; the match to TRBD1 covers 7 bases. The CDR3 is made up of 16 amino acids. Germline CDR1 and CDR2: SEHNR and FQNEAQ (reference sequence). The V and J ends lost 4 bases and 0 bases, in that order; junction bases with no gene match: 8. CDR3 nucleotides: TGTGCCAGCAGCTCGGCGGACAGGCCAGCTAACTATGGCTACACCTTC. It encodes CASSSADRPANYGYTF.